This is a list of T cell receptor beta chains from one sample in a study of T cells after yellow fever vaccination. TCRdb recomputed calls from the 5' RACE reads with MiXCR, one row per CDR3 protein. The sample shows some 400,000 distinct CDR3 sequences, about 19% of them seen only once. Here the sequenced sample was PBMCs, taken before the yellow fever booster vaccination. These receptors were taken from a man between 18 and 35 years old who received the YFV17D yellow fever vaccine. Both conserved end residues are part of each CDR3. A D gene is named only where the DNA matches it firmly. Not every row has a clone size; where given, it reads once, few, many or a size class.

TRBV10-3	TRBJ1-1	NA	NA	TGTGCCATCAGTACAGCAGGGTTTATGGACACTGAAGCTTTCTTT	CAISTAGFMDTEAFF
TRBV20-1	TRBJ2-3	NA	NA	TGCAGTGCTAGTTTAACTCATCCAACAGATACGCAGTATTTT	CSASLTHPTDTQYF
TRBV5-5	TRBJ1-1	NA	TRBD1	TGTGCCAGCAGCTTGCCAGCGACAGGGGGCTCAGCTTTCTTT	CASSLPATGGSAFF
TRBV10-1	TRBJ1-2	few	NA	TGCGCCAGCAGCTGCCGCTTCAGGGGTTACTATGGCTACACCTTC	CASSCRFRGYYGYTF
TRBV7-2	TRBJ2-3	NA	TRBD2	TGTGCCAGCAGCTTGTATCTAGCGGGGGGGCCAGATACGCAGTATTTT	CASSLYLAGGPDTQYF
TRBV13	TRBJ2-3	NA	TRBD2	TGTGCCAGCAGCAGCCGGACTAGAACAGATACGCAGTATTTT	CASSSRTRTDTQYF
TRBV7-2	TRBJ1-1	few	TRBD1	TGTGCCAGCAGCTTTAGGACAGGGAAGGTAGAAGCTTTCTTT	CASSFRTGKVEAFF
TRBV20-1	TRBJ2-2	few	TRBD2	TGCAGTGCTACGCGCGGGGGGTCCGACACCGGGGAGCTGTTTTTT	CSATRGGSDTGELFF
TRBV5-1	TRBJ1-2	NA	NA	TGCGCCAGTAGCCAGGGGCAGGCTGGCTACACCTTC	CASSQGQAGYTF
TRBV3-1	TRBJ2-1	NA	TRBD2	TGTGCCAGCAGCCGACTAGCGGGGCAGTCCTACAATGAGCAGTTCTTC	CASSRLAGQSYNEQFF
TRBV6-1	TRBJ1-6	NA	NA	TGTGCCACAGACAGAGACAATTCACCCCTCCACTTT	CATDRDNSPLHF
TRBV6-6	TRBJ2-5	few	NA	TGTGCCAGCAGTTCCAATGGGGTCGGGGAGACCCAGTACTTC	CASSSNGVGETQYF
TRBV12-3/TRBV12-4	TRBJ1-5	NA	NA	TGTGCCAGCAGGCGGACAGTAAGGAATCAGCCCCAGCATTTT	CASRRTVRNQPQHF
TRBV10-3	TRBJ2-5	NA	NA	TGTGCCACGAGAGGAGTCGGTAAAGAGACCCAGTACTTC	CATRGVGKETQYF
TRBV20-1	TRBJ2-7	many	NA	TGCAGTGCCCGGGCCCGCTACGAGCAGTACTTC	CSARARYEQYF
TRBV4-3	TRBJ2-1	few	NA	TGCGCCAGCAGCCAAGAACCAGGCAATGAGCAGTTCTTC	CASSQEPGNEQFF
TRBV4-1	TRBJ1-6	NA	NA	TGCGCCAGCAGCCAAGTCGGGGGGGTGAGTAATTCACCCCTCCACTTT	CASSQVGGVSNSPLHF
TRBV6-5	TRBJ1-1	few	TRBD1	TGTGCCAGCAGTTATGGGACAGGGGCTGACACTGAAGCTTTCTTT	CASSYGTGADTEAFF
TRBV7-9	TRBJ1-3	few	TRBD1	TGTGCCAGCAGCCCGCCCCCCAGGGGGGACACCATATATTTT	CASSPPPRGDTIYF
TRBV7-2	TRBJ1-2	few	NA	TGTGCCAGCAGCTTAGCGCCCGGCCCGCCCGGCTACACCTTC	CASSLAPGPPGYTF
TRBV12-3/TRBV12-4	TRBJ1-1	NA	NA	TGTGCCAGCATCCGGTGGCAGGGTAGCACTGAAGCTTTCTTT	CASIRWQGSTEAFF
TRBV3-1	TRBJ2-1	NA	NA	TGTGCCAGCAGCCAAGATCCGGCAGAACGGTTCTTC	CASSQDPAERFF
TRBV5-1	TRBJ1-1	NA	TRBD1	TGCGCCAGCAGCTTGTCGGGACAGGGTGTTGAAGCTTTCTTT	CASSLSGQGVEAFF
TRBV20-1	TRBJ1-4	few	NA	TGCAGTGCTCGCAAAAGGGGATTTTTTGAAAAACTGTTTTTT	CSARKRGFFEKLFF
TRBV5-1	TRBJ1-6	few	TRBD1	TGCGCCAGCAGCTGGGAACCGACAGGGGATTCACCCCTCCACTTT	CASSWEPTGDSPLHF
TRBV7-3	TRBJ2-3	once	NA	TGTGCCAGCAGCCCCGGGGCGGCCACAGATACGCAGTATTTT	CASSPGAATDTQYF
TRBV6-4	TRBJ2-3	few	NA	TGTGCCAGGGCCTATGCTCCCAGCACAGATACGCAGTATTTT	CARAYAPSTDTQYF
TRBV4-2	TRBJ1-2	NA	NA	TGTGCCAGCAGCCCCAGGGAAATAACCTATGGCTACACCTTC	CASSPREITYGYTF
TRBV12-3/TRBV12-4	TRBJ2-3	few	NA	TGTGCCAGCAGTTTGGTGGGAGGGGGCTGGGATACGCAGTATTTT	CASSLVGGGWDTQYF
TRBV5-1	TRBJ2-1	NA	NA	TGCGCCAGCAGCCAGGGGTGGAATGAGCAGTTCTTC	CASSQGWNEQFF
TRBV23-1	TRBJ2-1	many	TRBD1	TGCGCCAGCCCCGGGACAGCTTTATACAATGAGCAGTTCTTC	CASPGTALYNEQFF
TRBV15	TRBJ2-2	few	TRBD1	TGTGCCACCAGCACCCGCGGGACAGGGGTTTACGGGGAGCTGTTTTTT	CATSTRGTGVYGELFF
TRBV2	TRBJ2-7	NA	TRBD1	TGTGCCAGCAGTGTGGACAGGTTTCAAGAGCAGTACTTC	CASSVDRFQEQYF
TRBV7-2	TRBJ1-1	NA	NA	TGTGCCAGCAGCTTTGATGGAGTCACTGAAGCTTTCTTT	CASSFDGVTEAFF
TRBV27	TRBJ1-1	NA	NA	TGTGCCAGCAGTTTCTCAGGGGAAGTAACTGAAGCTTTCTTT	CASSFSGEVTEAFF
TRBV6-5	TRBJ1-3	NA	NA	TGTGCCAGCAGTTACTCACACCGGGTTTCCTCTGGAAACACCATATATTTT	CASSYSHRVSSGNTIYF
TRBV12-3/TRBV12-4	TRBJ2-3	few	NA	TGTGCCAGCACCCCATCAGTGAGGCGGGCAGATACGCAGTATTTT	CASTPSVRRADTQYF
TRBV25-1	TRBJ2-5	NA	NA	TGTGCCAGCAGTGAATCGGGCAGATCAGAGACCCAGTACTTC	CASSESGRSETQYF
TRBV7-9	TRBJ2-2	NA	TRBD1	TGTGCCAGCAGCTTTAGGACAGGGGGCATCACCGGGGAGCTGTTTTTT	CASSFRTGGITGELFF
TRBV20-1	TRBJ2-5	NA	NA	TGCAGTGCTAGTTTTGGGTCCTTGAAGTACTTC	CSASFGSLKYF
TRBV27	TRBJ2-4	NA	NA	TGTGCCAGCAGTGTCGGGGCCGGCGGCAAAAACATTCAGTACTTC	CASSVGAGGKNIQYF
TRBV6-1	TRBJ1-2	few	TRBD1	TGTGCCAGCAGTCCGGGACAGTTAGATGGCTACACCTTC	CASSPGQLDGYTF
TRBV7-9	TRBJ2-5	NA	TRBD2	TGTGCCAGCGCGTCGTGGGGGGGACAAGAGACCCAGTACTTC	CASASWGGQETQYF
TRBV6-6	TRBJ1-5	few	NA	TGTGCCAGCAGCGCAGGGGAAAAGCCCCAGCATTTT	CASSAGEKPQHF
TRBV6-4	TRBJ2-3	many	TRBD2	TGTGCCAGCAGTGACTCCGGGACTAGCGGGGGGGATACGCAGTATTTT	CASSDSGTSGGDTQYF